This TCR beta chain came from a study of cytomegalovirus exposure and HLA in healthy donors. At the level of the study: Out of 398 genotyped donors, less than 90% belonged to the Caucasian-associated ancestry cluster.

Primers included in the PCR were 60 Vbeta and 13 Jbeta primers. Clones were read by immunoSEQ multiplex PCR, and TCRdb kept only the in-frame ones, dropping some. The sample has approximately 130,000 clones. A remark on this clone: What it recognizes is unknown.

Findings of the study overall: Indistinguishability led to the exclusion of some V segments, TRBV6-2 and TRBV6-3 included. Reportedly, diagnosis of cytomegalovirus status by the classifier showed high specificity and sensitivity.

In germline, CDR1 is SGHVS, CDR2 FNYEAQ. The CDR3 has 13 residues. The V and J ends lost 3 bases and 3 bases, in that order; junction bases with no gene match: 0. Sequenced sample: PBMCs. This sequence joins TRBV7-6 and TRBJ2-7, with TRBD1 matching over 9 bases. The clonotype originates from a woman aged 55-70 years in good health and CMV-seronegative. CDR3 DNA sequence: TGTGCCAGCAGCTTGGACAGGGGCTACGAGCAGTACTTC. Protein product: CASSLDRGYEQYF. Full variable domain (rest looked up from reference TRBV7-6 and TRBJ2-7): GAGVSQSPRYKVTKRGQDVALRCDPISGHVSLYWYRQALGQGPEFLTYFNYEAQQDKSGLPNDRFSAERPEGSISTLTIQRTEQRDSAMYRCASSLDRGYEQYFGPGTRLTVT.